This T cell receptor beta chain derives from a study of blood T cell repertoires in COVID-19. In the study overall: T cells, B-cell-depleted T cells, or PBMCs supplied cDNA or gDNA.

Authors' methods: Amplification of reference gene primers provided the estimated nucleated cell counts. Using immunoSEQ multiplex PCR, the repertoire was profiled, and TCRdb retains in-frame clones only, with some absent. Clonal size and the V and J genes are those of that table, whereas D and trimming came from the DNA. The repertoire includes approximately 250,000 clones, roughly 90% of them detected once, and approximately 4.1% sits in the top ten. This clone is a singleton in its sample. The length of the CDR3 is 16 residues. Trimming cost V 4 bases and J 0 bases; bases outside gene matches: 1. CDR1 is SGHVS, CDR2 FQNEAQ, per germline.

The receptor comes from a woman under 40 who had recovered from COVID-19. V is TRBV7-8 and J is TRBJ2-1, with 12 bases fitting TRBD2. The sample consisted of PBMCs or T cells enriched from blood (not recorded which). CDR3 in amino acids: CASSSSGRASYNEQFF. The CDR3, as DNA: TGTGCCAGCAGCTCTAGCGGGAGGGCCTCCTACAATGAGCAGTTCTTC.